The 22 T cell receptor beta chains listed next were all sequenced from one sample in a study of T cell repertoires in cytomegalovirus infection. TCRdb reanalysed the reads using MiXCR and keeps one entry per CDR3 protein. This sample has 830,000 or so distinct CDR3 sequences, with around a third found just once. These receptors have no identified antigens. The sample here was cultured CD8+ T cells from PBMCs, taken from culture after CMV antigen stimulation. The receptors come from a human donor in good health (CMV status not recorded). Some clones in this sample may be carry-over from other donors' samples.

This chain uses TRBV6-1 with TRBJ2-1; TRBD1 might be the D (6 bases). Germline V gene lookup returns CDR1 MNHNS and CDR2 SASEGT. V dropped 2 bases and J dropped 1 base, with 6 bases sitting between them. This CDR3 comprises 14 residues. This chain's CDR3 is CASSEQGSYNEQFF. The CDR3, as DNA: TGTGCCAGCAGTGAACAGGGGTCCTACAATGAGCAGTTCTTC.

The J gene is TRBJ2-1, the V gene TRBV6-2 or TRBV6-3, with D tentatively TRBD1 (6 bases). V shed 4 bases and J shed 2 bases, with 12 bases lying between them. CDR1 is MNHEY and CDR2 is SVGEGT in the germline V gene. The CDR3 extends over 15 amino acids. The CDR3 sequence: CASSSLDSAYNEQFF. For the CDR3, the DNA is TGTGCCAGCAGTTCCCTGGACAGCGCCTACAATGAGCAGTTCTTC.

J is TRBJ2-5 and V is TRBV7-9; D not certain. Trimming cost V 9 bases and J 2 bases, with 13 bases left between them. Germline-derived CDR1 and CDR2 are SEHNR and FQNEAQ (reference sequence). The CDR3 extends over 13 amino acids. In nucleotides, the CDR3 is TGTGCCAGTAGAACCCGGACGCAAGAGACCCAGTACTTC. Its protein product is CASRTRTQETQYF.

This clonotype was recorded many times. The chain uses TRBV7-9 and TRBJ2-5; unclear D gene. CDR1 and CDR2 (germline): SEHNR, FQNEAQ (reference sequence). V was shortened by 1 base and J by 5 bases, with 5 bases between the two germline ends. The length of the CDR3 is 12 residues. CDR3 in amino acids: CASSLGQETQYF. CDR3 bases: TGTGCCAGCAGCTTAGGGCAGGAGACCCAGTACTTC.

This rearrangement joins TRBV7-1 to TRBJ1-4; 7 positions agree with TRBD1. TRBV7-1 is classed as an ORF, of uncertain function. CDR3 size: 19 residues. V shed 5 bases, J shed 1 base, and the junction held 16 bases outside the gene matches. In nucleotides, the CDR3 is TGTGCCAGCAGCCCACTCTGGCGGGGCAGGGGGAAAACTAATGAAAAACTGTTTTTT. It specifies CASSPLWRGRGKTNEKLFF.

On this clonotype itself: An end of the junction does not agree with germline; a read error may underlie this. The chain links TRBV6-6 to TRBJ2-7; D perhaps matches TRBD1 (6 bases). This CDR3 has 13 amino acids. Germline V gene sequence: CDR1 MNHNY, CDR2 SVGAGI (reference sequence). DNA for the CDR3: TGTGTCAGCGCGGTGGGGGCGGCCTACGAGCAGTACTTC. This translates into CVSAVGAAYEQYF.

This clonotype was counted only a few times. A read error may produce the germline difference seen at one junction end. The gene calls are TRBV7-6 and TRBJ2-5; TRBD2 matches at 8 bases. This CDR3 region has 13 residues. Germline CDR1 reads SGHVS; CDR2 reads FNYEAQ. The CDR3 reads CASSAGGGETQYF. As DNA, the CDR3 is TGTGCTAGCAGCGCCGGGGGGGGTGAGACCCAGTACTTC. Combining the CDR3 with reference TRBV7-6 and TRBJ2-5 gives the whole variable domain GAGVSQSPRYKVTKRGQDVALRCDPISGHVSLYWYRQALGQGPEFLTYFNYEAQQDKSGLPNDRFSAERPEGSISTLTIQRTEQRDSAMYRCASSAGGGETQYFGPGTRLLVL.

This clonotype was picked up a small number of times. V usage is TRBV7-9 and J usage is TRBJ2-5; 10 bases align to TRBD2. Germline V gene data show CDR1 as SEHNR and CDR2 as FQNEAQ (reference sequence). The trim removed 4 bases at V and 5 bases at J, leaving 16 bases unmatched. The CDR3 consists of 18 residues. The CDR3 protein is CASSSAPGGTGLAETQYF. The CDR3 DNA reads TGTGCCAGCAGCTCGGCCCCGGGGGGGACGGGACTAGCGGAGACCCAGTACTTC.

This clonotype was found a few times. V is TRBV6-1 and J is TRBJ2-1; 9 bases fit TRBD2. With 4 bases clipped from V and 5 bases from J, the junction kept 12 bases outside the gene matches. This CDR3 is 17 amino acids long. Germline CDR1 is MNHNS and CDR2 is SASEGT. The CDR3 nucleotides read TGTGCCAGCAGTGGCTCCGTAGCGGGGGAGTTTGACAATGAGCAGTTCTTC. It codes for CASSGSVAGEFDNEQFF.

This clonotype occurred many times. The gene calls are TRBV11-2 and TRBJ2-5; D not certain. This CDR3 comprises 15 residues. Germline V gene data show CDR1 as SGHAT and CDR2 as FQNNGV. The V and J ends lost 4 bases and 0 bases respectively, with 12 bases between them. The CDR3 DNA is TGTGCCAGCAGCTCCAAGGACCAGTACCAAGAGACCCAGTACTTC. Protein: CASSSKDQYQETQYF.

This sequence joins TRBV11-2 and TRBJ1-1; no clear D. The CDR3 spans 16 residues. The germline V gene encodes CDR1 SGHAT and CDR2 FQNNGV. Trimming took 5 bases from V and 1 from J, leaving 17 bases between them. The DNA for the CDR3 is TGTGCCAGCAGCCCTTGGAGTCGGCAGAGGAACACTGAAGCTTTCTTT. It encodes CASSPWSRQRNTEAFF.

The CDR3 is CASLSQEETQYF. The CDR3 DNA reads as TGTGCCAGCTTATCGCAAGAAGAGACCCAGTACTTC. This sequence joins TRBV6-2 or TRBV6-3 and TRBJ2-5; no clear D gene. Per germline, CDR1 MNHEY and CDR2 SVGEGT. The V and J ends lost 8 bases and 3 bases respectively, with 10 bases between them. This CDR3 has 12 amino acids.

This clonotype was detected only a few times. The CDR3 coding sequence is TGCGCCAGCAGCCAAGCCGGGAGCCACACTGAAGCTTTCTTT. Its translation: CASSQAGSHTEAFF. V gene TRBV4-1 combines with J gene TRBJ1-1; D not resolved. V lost 1 base and J 3 bases, leaving 9 bases between the germline ends. This CDR3 is built from 14 residues. Per the germline V gene, CDR1 is MGHRA and CDR2 is YSYEKL.

V gene TRBV7-9 combines with J gene TRBJ2-7; TRBD2 is a possible D gene (5 bases). This CDR3 region has 15 residues. Germline V gene lookup returns CDR1 SEHNR and CDR2 FQNEAQ (reference sequence). V lost 0 bases, J lost 1 base, and 10 bases lay in between. CDR3 sequence reads: CASSLAREGSYEQYV. The CDR3 nucleotides read TGTGCCAGCAGCTTAGCGCGAGAGGGTTCCTACGAGCAGTACGTC.

V is TRBV28 and J is TRBJ1-5; a weak D match, TRBD1 (5 bases). Germline assignment: CDR1 MDHEN and CDR2 SYDVKM. The V gene lost 7 bases and the J gene lost 4 bases, with 17 bases spanning the gap. The CDR3 covers 15 residues. This CDR3 reads CASTLGGNWNQPQHF. CDR3 nucleotides: TGTGCCAGCACCTTGGGGGGAAACTGGAATCAGCCCCAGCATTTT.

V and J are TRBV20-1 and TRBJ1-1; no definite D call. The V end was cut by 4 bases, the J end by 0 bases, with 12 bases between. Germline CDR1 is DFQATT and CDR2 is SNEGSKA (reference sequence). The CDR3 contains 14 residues. The CDR3 DNA sequence: TGCAGTGCTACCCCTGGCAGCATGAACACTGAAGCTTTCTTT. It specifies CSATPGSMNTEAFF.

The rearrangement links TRBV6-2 or TRBV6-3 to TRBJ2-5; D possibly corresponds to TRBD1 (6 bases). The length of the CDR3 is 14 residues. Per the germline V gene, CDR1 is MNHEY and CDR2 is SVGEGT. The V and J ends lost 5 bases and 5 bases respectively, with 15 bases between them. The CDR3 DNA is TGTGCCAGCAGTCCCATTGGGGGCGAGGAGACCCAGTACTTC. This gives the protein CASSPIGGEETQYF.

This clonotype was observed a single time. V is TRBV3-1 and J is TRBJ2-4, with TRBD2 matching over 7 bases. The trim removed 4 bases at V and 1 base at J, leaving 4 bases unmatched. Germline loops: CDR1 LGHDT, CDR2 YNNKEL (reference sequence). This CDR3 is built from 15 residues. Here the CDR3 DNA reads TGTGCCAGCAGCCTTGGGACTATGGCCAAAAACATTCAGTACTTC. Protein sequence: CASSLGTMAKNIQYF. Full variable domain (remainder filled in from reference TRBV3-1 and TRBJ2-4): DTAVSQTPKYLVTQMGNDKSIKCEQNLGHDTMYWYKQDSKKFLKIMFSYNNKELIINETVPNRFSPKSPDKAHLNLHINSLELGDSAVYFCASSLGTMAKNIQYFGAGTRLSVL.

V is TRBV18 and J is TRBJ2-5; D ambiguous. This CDR3 spans 16 amino acids. Germline CDR1 reads KGHSH; CDR2 reads LQKENI. V was cut by 2 bases and J by 1 base, with 14 bases left in between. CDR3 nucleotide sequence: TGTGCCAGCTCACCAACTATAGGTTGGATCCAAGAGACCCAGTACTTC. Its translation: CASSPTIGWIQETQYF.

Many counts were recorded for this clonotype. The rearrangement uses TRBV7-2 and TRBJ2-1, with TRBD1 matching over 7 bases. With 4 bases clipped from V and 2 bases from J, the junction kept 8 bases outside the gene matches. The germline V gene has CDR1 SGHTA and CDR2 FQGNSA. The CDR3 is 16 amino acids. The CDR3 sequence: CASSSRQGEAYNEQFF. The CDR3 nucleotides read TGTGCCAGCAGCTCCCGACAGGGAGAGGCCTACAATGAGCAGTTCTTC.

The V gene is TRBV19, the J gene TRBJ1-1; D is possibly TRBD1 (5 bases). V lost 6 bases, J lost 4 bases, and 18 bases lay in between. Germline CDR1 LNHDA, CDR2 SQIVND (reference sequence). The CDR3 totals 15 residues. CDR3 protein: CASRPPGLMSTEAFF. Written as DNA, the CDR3 is TGTGCCAGTAGGCCACCGGGACTGATGTCCACTGAAGCTTTCTTT.

The chain employs TRBV5-6 and TRBJ1-1; TRBD1 agrees at 7 bases. This CDR3 contains 14 residues. V was clipped by 4 bases and J by 1 base; unmatched bases: 4. Germline CDR1 and CDR2: SGHDT and YYEEEE. CDR3 loop: CASSVRQGNTEAFF. In DNA, the CDR3 is TGTGCCAGCAGCGTTCGACAGGGGAACACTGAAGCTTTCTTT.